This passage covers 15 T cell receptor beta chains from one sample sequenced in a study of tumor-infiltrating lymphocytes in primary liver carcinoma. Total RNA and DNA came together from around 18-30 mg of bulk tissue without cell sorting. Reverse transcription of around 500 ng total RNA with a constant-region primer produced TCR beta cDNA. Sequencing libraries for TCR beta derived from three nested multiplex PCR rounds that used slightly modified ARM-PCR. The opening two PCR rounds, around 11 cycles each, paired TRBV1-TRBV30 forward primers with a C-beta reverse primer. TCRdb reanalysed the multiplex PCR reads using MiXCR and keeps one entry per CDR3 protein. The table lists roughly 50,000 distinct CDR3 sequences, 60% to 75% of them singletons, with around 23% in the top ten. The sample consisted of liver tumor tissue from sampling region 2. Regarding subset: tumor region T2, inferior pole. These receptors all come from a man in his forties with primary liver carcinoma and hepatitis B virus infection.

As for this clonotype: An end of the junction differs from the germline gene, which may be a read error. V is TRBV12-3 or TRBV12-4 and J is TRBJ2-3; D remains ambiguous. CDR3 length: 12 residues. CDR3 amino acids: CTSDGPTDTQYF. As DNA, the CDR3 is TGTACCAGCGACGGTCCCACAGATACGCAGTATTTT.

This clonotype has just a few counts. The V gene is TRBV4-1, the J gene TRBJ1-3; TRBD1 is a possible D gene (5 bases). There are 15 residues in the CDR3. V lost 6 bases and J lost 6, with 18 bases in between. Per the germline V gene, CDR1 is MGHRA and CDR2 is YSYEKL. The DNA of the CDR3 is TGCGCCAGCAGTTCGCTTCCGGGACCTACAAACACCATATATTTT. Residues: CASSSLPGPTNTIYF.

Regarding this clonotype: One junction end disagrees with the germline gene, perhaps due to a read error. This chain joins TRBV6-5 and TRBJ1-6; a possible D gene is TRBD1 (5 bases). Germline lookup yields CDR1 MNHEY and CDR2 SVGAGI. The CDR3 is made up of 15 amino acids. The CDR3 nucleotides read TGTGCCAGCCAGGGTGAGGTAATAGATAATTCACCCCTCCCCTTT. Translating it yields CASQGEVIDNSPLPF.

This chain connects TRBV6-2 or TRBV6-3 to TRBJ1-2, with TRBD1 identical over 7 bases. Germline CDR1 reads MNHEY; CDR2 reads SVGEGT. This CDR3 comprises 13 residues. The J segment lost 4 bases and the V segment lost 7 bases, leaving 6 bases of the junction unmatched. CDR3 sequence: CASNAGTAYGYTF. CDR3 nucleotides: TGTGCCAGCAACGCCGGGACAGCCTATGGCTACACCTTC.

Turning to this clonotype: At one end, the junction sequence differs from germline, possibly due to a read error. The rearrangement uses TRBV6-1 and TRBJ2-7; D call uncertain. This CDR3 has 13 amino acids. Germline lookup yields CDR1 MNHNS and CDR2 SASEGT. CDR3: CAGSDKGSYEQYF. The CDR3 DNA reads as TGTGCCGGCAGTGATAAAGGGTCCTACGAGCAGTACTTC.

Regarding this clonotype: Because the CDR3 is missing its conserved closing phenylalanine or tryptophan, this is likely a read error. This chain uses TRBV28 with TRBJ2-7, with a weak D call TRBD2 (6 bases). Germline V gene sequence: CDR1 MDHEN, CDR2 SYDVKM. The CDR3 sequence is 14 residues long. As DNA, the CDR3 is TGTTTCAGCAGGGACGCGGGGAGCTCCTACGAGCAGTACCTC. Translation: CFSRDAGSSYEQYL.

Remarks on this clonotype: This could be a read error, since a much larger clone is one nucleotide away. The chain is built from TRBV12-3 or TRBV12-4 and TRBJ1-1; no definite D call. The CDR3 consists of 13 residues. In DNA, the CDR3 is TGTGACAGCAGTTTATCGGATCTCACTGAACCTTTCTTT. This sequence encodes CDSSLSDLTEPFF.

Remarks on this clonotype: An end of the junction does not agree with germline; a read error may underlie this. The chain carries TRBV13 and TRBJ2-7; 12 bases are shared with TRBD2. The CDR3 is 18 amino acids. Looked up from germline, CDR1 is PRHDT and CDR2 is FYEKMQ (reference sequence). In nucleotides, the CDR3 is TGTGCCAGCAGCGCCCAGGGACTAGCGGGCCTTAACTTCTACGAGCGGTACTTC. Protein product: CASSAQGLAGLNFYERYF.

To note about this clonotype: A read error may account for a junction end that differs from germline. The rearrangement uses TRBV11-2 and TRBJ2-1; 14 bases are a match to TRBD2. Germline V gene sequence: CDR1 SGHAT, CDR2 FQNNGV. This CDR3 spans 18 amino acids. The CDR3 DNA reads TGTGCCAACAGCTTGGGAAGGGGACTAGCGGGAGATTACAATGAGCAGTTCTTC. It codes for CANSLGRGLAGDYNEQFF.

This chain uses TRBV4-1 with TRBJ2-1, with 9 bases fitting TRBD2. Germline CDR1 MGHRA, CDR2 YSYEKL. V shed 2 bases, J shed 7 bases, and the junction held 12 bases outside the gene matches. The CDR3 has 17 amino acids. CDR3 sequence reads: CASSQPWGLAGYNEQFF. As DNA, the CDR3 is TGCGCCAGCAGCCAACCGTGGGGACTAGCAGGCTATAATGAGCAGTTCTTC.

The J gene is TRBJ2-1, the V gene TRBV29-1, with D tentatively TRBD1 (8 bases). V lost 3 bases, J lost 6 bases, and 27 bases lay in between. Looked up from germline, CDR1 is SQVTM and CDR2 is ANQGSEA. CDR3 length: 18 amino acids. CDR3 nucleotide sequence: TGCAGCGTTGATGGGAGGGGTTGGGCAGGGGGCCGTCCCAATGAGCAGTTCTTC. Translating gives CSVDGRGWAGGRPNEQFF.

This clonotype was recorded only once. Without the conserved terminal phenylalanine or tryptophan, this CDR3 likely stems from a read error. No DNA is shown, since the ends of the CDR3 on it are uncertain; the CDR3 is the one TCRdb lists. The chain recombines TRBV29-1 with TRBJ2-5; the tabulated D call, TRBD2, remains unverified against the DNA. The CDR3 is made up of 13 amino acids, end residues included. Germline values: CDR1 SQVTM, CDR2 ANQGSEA. The CDR3 sequence is CNVGGRAAETQYI.

At least ten counts were recorded for this clonotype. The J gene is TRBJ2-7, the V gene TRBV5-6; a weak D match, TRBD1 (5 bases). The CDR3 spans 14 residues. V shed 3 bases and J shed 0 bases, with 10 bases lying between them. Germline V gives CDR1 SGHDT, CDR2 YYEEEE. The CDR3 region is CASSSDTYSYEQYF. CDR3 nucleotide sequence: TGTGCCAGCAGCTCGGACACTTACTCCTACGAGCAGTACTTC.

As concerns this clonotype: Mismatch with germline at one junction end may stem from a read error. This chain links TRBV20-1 with TRBJ2-1; 10 bases are shared with TRBD2. The CDR3 is made up of 16 amino acids. Germline V lookup: CDR1 DFQATT, CDR2 SNEGSKA (reference sequence). CDR3 in amino acids: CRAQTSGRATYNEQFF. CDR3 in DNA: TGCCGTGCCCAGACAAGCGGGAGGGCCACCTACAATGAGCAGTTCTTC.

Note on this clonotype: A read error may account for a junction end that differs from germline. The J gene is TRBJ2-1, the V gene TRBV6-5; 11 bases line up with TRBD2. Germline CDR1 and CDR2: MNHEY and SVGAGI. The CDR3 is 15 residues long. The CDR3 DNA is TGTGCCAGGAGTTACTCTATTACTAGCGGGAGTCGGAAGTTCTTC. It translates to CARSYSITSGSRKFF.